This TCR beta chain was recovered during a study of Graves' ophthalmopathy and Graves' hyperthyroidism. Transcripts of RNA were the source for amplifying TCR beta CDR3 regions. RT-PCR with HTBI primers came first, then second-round multiplex PCR. TCRdb re-called the multiplex PCR reads through MiXCR, storing one row per CDR3 protein. The sample contains nearly 400,000 distinct CDR3 sequences, 15% to 20% of which appear only once. Ten or more counts support this clonotype. Its specificity is unknown. Deletions cut 0 bases from V and 8 bases from J, with 6 bases between. This CDR3 is built from 12 residues. Per germline, CDR1 SGHRS and CDR2 YFSETQ. Notes on the study in general: Blood also held most thyroid clonotypes expanded above 0.001 frequency.

V is TRBV5-1 and J is TRBJ2-1; D remains unclear. The sequencing sample was made of peripheral blood. This clonotype was obtained from a young woman with Graves' ophthalmopathy. This CDR3 is CASSLGGYEQFF. Here the CDR3 DNA reads TGCGCCAGCAGCTTGGGGGGATATGAGCAGTTCTTC.